This T cell receptor (beta chain) came from a study of PD-1 blockade in mismatch repair-deficient tumors. The CDR3 sequence is 19 residues long. V lost 3 bases to trimming and J lost 12 bases; unmatched junction nucleotides: 20. CDR1 SGHNT and CDR2 YENEEA come from the germline V gene. All patients were mismatch repair deficient, assessed by either PCR or immunohistochemistry. Assay used: immunoSEQ multiplex PCR; TCRdb lists only in-frame clones, some missing. The sample gives roughly 80,000 clones, more than 65% of which show up once; under 3% is in the top ten. This receptor was identified in an adult with mismatch repair-deficient cancer. The sample here was peripheral blood, taken 12 weeks after starting pembrolizumab. V gene TRBV11-3 combines with J gene TRBJ2-1; TRBD2 matches at 13 bases. For the CDR3, the DNA is TGTGCCAGCAGCTTCGCCCGCTCGACTAGCGGGAGGACCCAGTGGGGGCAGTTCTTC. This encodes CASSFARSTSGRTQWGQFF.